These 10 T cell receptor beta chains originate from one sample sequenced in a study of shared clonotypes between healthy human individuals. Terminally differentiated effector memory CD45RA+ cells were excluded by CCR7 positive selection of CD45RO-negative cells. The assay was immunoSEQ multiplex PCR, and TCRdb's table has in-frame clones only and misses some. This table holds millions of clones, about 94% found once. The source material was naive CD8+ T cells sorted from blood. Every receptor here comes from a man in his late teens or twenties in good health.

The chain's CDR3 is CASSTAGEGGEQYF. CDR3 nucleotide sequence: TGTGCCAGTAGTACCGCCGGGGAGGGAGGAGAGCAGTACTTC. The gene calls are TRBV19 and TRBJ2-7; TRBD2 aligns across 7 bases. CDR3 length: 14 amino acids. The V gene's germline CDR1 is LNHDA and CDR2 SQIVND (reference sequence). Losses at the gene ends were 4 bases for V and 7 bases for J; bases not matched to a gene: 10.

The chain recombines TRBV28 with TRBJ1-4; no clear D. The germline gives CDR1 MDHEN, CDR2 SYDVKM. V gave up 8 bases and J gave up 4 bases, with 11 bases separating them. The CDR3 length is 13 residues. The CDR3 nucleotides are TGTGCCAGCTGTCAACAGTATAATGAAAAACTGTTTTTT. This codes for CASCQQYNEKLFF.

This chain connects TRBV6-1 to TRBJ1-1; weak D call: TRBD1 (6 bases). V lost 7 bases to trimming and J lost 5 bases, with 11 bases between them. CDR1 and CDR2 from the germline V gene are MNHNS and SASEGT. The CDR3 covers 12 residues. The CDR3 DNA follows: TGTGCCAGCATCCAGGGGCGGACTGAAGCTTTCTTT. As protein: CASIQGRTEAFF.

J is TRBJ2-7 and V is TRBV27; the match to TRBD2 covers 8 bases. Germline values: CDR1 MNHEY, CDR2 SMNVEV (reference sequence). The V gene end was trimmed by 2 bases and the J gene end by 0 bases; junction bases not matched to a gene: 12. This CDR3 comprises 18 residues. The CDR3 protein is CASSLEGEKRGPSYEQYF. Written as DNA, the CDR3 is TGTGCCAGCAGTTTAGAAGGTGAGAAGCGGGGGCCCTCCTACGAGCAGTACTTC.

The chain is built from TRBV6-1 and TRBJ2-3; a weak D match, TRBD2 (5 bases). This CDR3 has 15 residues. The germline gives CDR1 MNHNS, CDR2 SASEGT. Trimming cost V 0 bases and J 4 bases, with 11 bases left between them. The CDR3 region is CASSEATSYPDTQYF. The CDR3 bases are TGTGCCAGCAGTGAAGCTACTAGTTATCCAGATACGCAGTATTTT.

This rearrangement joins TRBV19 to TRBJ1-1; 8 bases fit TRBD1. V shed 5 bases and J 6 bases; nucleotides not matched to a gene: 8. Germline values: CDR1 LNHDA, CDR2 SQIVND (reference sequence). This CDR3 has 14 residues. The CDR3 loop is CASSENRGTPEAFF. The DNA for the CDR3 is TGTGCCAGTAGTGAGAACAGGGGGACCCCTGAAGCTTTCTTT.

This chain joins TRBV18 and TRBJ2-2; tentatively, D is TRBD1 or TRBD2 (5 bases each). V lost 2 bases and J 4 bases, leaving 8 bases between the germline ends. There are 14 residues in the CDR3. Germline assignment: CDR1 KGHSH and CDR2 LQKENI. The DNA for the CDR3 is TGTGCCAGCTCACCAACCGGGGCCACCGGGGAGCTGTTTTTT. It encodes CASSPTGATGELFF. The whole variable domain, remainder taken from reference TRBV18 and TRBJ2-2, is NAGVMQNPRHLVRRRGQEARLRCSPMKGHSHVYWYRQLPEEGLKFMVYLQKENIIDESGMPKERFSAEFPKEGPSILRIQQVVRGDSAAYFCASSPTGATGELFFGEGSRLTVL.

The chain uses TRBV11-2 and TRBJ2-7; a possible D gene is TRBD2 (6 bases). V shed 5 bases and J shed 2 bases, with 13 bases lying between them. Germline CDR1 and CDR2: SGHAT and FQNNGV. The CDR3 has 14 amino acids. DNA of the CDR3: TGTGCCAGCAGCCCATTCGGGGGTGCCTACGAGCAGTACTTC. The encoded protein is CASSPFGGAYEQYF.

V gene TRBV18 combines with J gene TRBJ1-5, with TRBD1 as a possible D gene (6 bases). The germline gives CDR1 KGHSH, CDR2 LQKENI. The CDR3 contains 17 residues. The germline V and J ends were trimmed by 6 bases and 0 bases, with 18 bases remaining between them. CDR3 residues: CASSLNVEGVSNQPQHF. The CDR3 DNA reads TGTGCCAGCTCCCTAAACGTGGAGGGGGTTAGCAATCAGCCCCAGCATTTT.

CDR3 residues: CASSSIGTVNYEQYF. CDR3 nucleotide sequence: TGTGCCAGCAGTTCAATCGGGACAGTCAATTACGAGCAGTACTTC. The rearrangement joins TRBV6-5 to TRBJ2-7; 7 nucleotides align to TRBD1. The CDR3 sequence is 15 residues long. Trimming cost V 4 bases and J 4 bases; bases outside gene matches: 10. The V gene's germline CDR1 is MNHEY and CDR2 SVGAGI.